Each of the 8 T cell receptor beta chains below was sequenced from the same sample in a study of molecular identifiers for immune sequencing clone quantification. TCRdb used MiXCR to reprocess the PCR reads, holding one entry per CDR3 protein. This table holds hundreds of thousands of distinct CDR3 sequences, about 25% found once. Sequenced material: naive CD8+ T cells from blood, with Jurkat cell RNA spiked in. Specified subset: FACS-sorted CD8+CD4-CCR7+CD45RA+ naive T cells. Every receptor here comes from a human donor in good health. Some libraries in this study had Jurkat cell RNA spiked in.

This clonotype has a handful of counts. The genes are TRBV7-2 and TRBJ2-3; 9 nucleotides line up with TRBD2. V was clipped by 7 bases and J by 4 bases; unmatched bases: 12. The CDR3 consists of 16 residues. The germline V gene has CDR1 SGHTA and CDR2 FQGNSA. The CDR3 loop is CASTRVAGGPPDTQYF. As DNA, the CDR3 is TGTGCCAGCACCCGAGTGGCGGGGGGGCCCCCAGATACGCAGTATTTT. Full variable domain (remainder filled in from reference TRBV7-2 and TRBJ2-3): GAGVSQSPSNKVTEKGKDVELRCDPISGHTALYWYRQSLGQGLEFLIYFQGNSAPDKSGLPSDRFSAERTGGSVSTLTIQRTQQEDSAVYLCASTRVAGGPPDTQYFGPGTRLTVL.

The sample holds many counts of this clonotype. The genes are TRBV7-2 and TRBJ1-5; D remains ambiguous. This CDR3 contains 15 residues. CDR1 is SGHTA, CDR2 FQGNSA, per germline. Between the trimmed V and J ends, which lost 3 bases and 4 bases, there was a span of 13 bases. The CDR3 region has the DNA TGTGCCAGCAGCTTGATGGGCACGGGAAATCAGCCCCAGCATTTT. It is translated as CASSLMGTGNQPQHF. Full variable domain (remainder filled in from reference TRBV7-2 and TRBJ1-5): GAGVSQSPSNKVTEKGKDVELRCDPISGHTALYWYRQSLGQGLEFLIYFQGNSAPDKSGLPSDRFSAERTGGSVSTLTIQRTQQEDSAVYLCASSLMGTGNQPQHFGDGTRLSIL.

The J gene is TRBJ1-1, the V gene TRBV2, with unresolved D. V was trimmed by 8 bases and J by 0 bases, leaving 7 bases between them. Germline-derived CDR1 and CDR2 are SNHLY and FYNNEI. The CDR3 is 12 residues long. CDR3 residues: CASASLNTEAFF. The CDR3 nucleotides are TGTGCCAGCGCCTCACTGAACACTGAAGCTTTCTTT.

This clonotype was seen a handful of times. The chain couples TRBV2 to TRBJ1-5; 7 bases align to TRBD1. Looked up from germline, CDR1 is SNHLY and CDR2 is FYNNEI. J was trimmed by 5 bases and V by 6 bases; bases with no gene match: 4. The length of the CDR3 is 13 residues. The CDR3 sequence is CASRDRVYQPQHF. Written as DNA, the CDR3 is TGTGCCAGCAGAGACAGGGTTTATCAGCCCCAGCATTTT.

This clonotype was detected once. One end of the junction fails to match germline, which may point to a read error. The chain couples TRBV4-2 to TRBJ2-2, with D perhaps matching TRBD2 (5 bases). Germline CDR1 LGHNA, CDR2 YNFKEQ. CDR3 size: 17 residues. CDR3 coding DNA: TGTGCCAGCAGCCAAGCACCAATCCCGTGGGCCTCCGGGGAGCTGCTTTTT. This sequence encodes CASSQAPIPWASGELLF.

For this clonotype: Germline and junction disagree at one end, which may indicate a read error. The gene calls are TRBV9 and TRBJ2-3; perhaps TRBD2 as D (5 bases). Germline CDR1 is SGDLS and CDR2 is YYNGEE. CDR3 length: 13 amino acids. CDR3 coding DNA: TGTGCCGGCAGCTCTAGAGGGTTTGTTACGCAGTATTTT. It is translated as CAGSSRGFVTQYF.

This clonotype was seen ten or more times. This chain connects TRBV30 to TRBJ1-2, with TRBD1 as a possible D gene (5 bases). Germline V gene data show CDR1 as GTSNPN and CDR2 as SVGIG (reference sequence). The CDR3 covers 11 residues. V was clipped by 5 bases and J by 7 bases, with 11 bases between them. In nucleotides, the CDR3 is TGTGCCTGGGGCCAGGGTAGTGGCTACACCTTC. It is translated as CAWGQGSGYTF.

CDR3 amino acids: CASSRTYDQPQHF. The CDR3 DNA reads TGTGCCAGCAGCCGAACCTATGATCAGCCCCAGCATTTT. The V and J genes are TRBV3-1 and TRBJ1-5; D not resolved. This CDR3 is 13 amino acids long. Germline V gene sequence: CDR1 LGHDT, CDR2 YNNKEL (reference sequence). V was clipped by 4 bases and J by 5 bases, with 9 bases between them.